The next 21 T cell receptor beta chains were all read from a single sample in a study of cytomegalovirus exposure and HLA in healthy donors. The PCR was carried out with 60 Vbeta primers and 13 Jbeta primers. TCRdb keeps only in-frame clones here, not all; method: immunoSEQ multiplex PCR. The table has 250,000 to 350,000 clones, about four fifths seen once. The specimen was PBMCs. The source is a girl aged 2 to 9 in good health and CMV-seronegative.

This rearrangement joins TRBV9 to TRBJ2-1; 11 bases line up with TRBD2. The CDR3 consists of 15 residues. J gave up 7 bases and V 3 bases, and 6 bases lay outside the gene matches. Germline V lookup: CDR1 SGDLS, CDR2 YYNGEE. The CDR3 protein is CASSAPTSGENEQFF. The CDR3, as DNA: TGTGCCAGCAGCGCCCCGACTAGCGGGGAAAATGAGCAGTTCTTC. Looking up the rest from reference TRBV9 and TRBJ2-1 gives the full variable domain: DSGVTQTPKHLITATGQRVTLRCSPRSGDLSVYWYQQSLDQGLQFLIQYYNGEERAKGNILERFSAQQFPDLHSELNLSSLELGDSALYFCASSAPTSGENEQFFGPGTRLTVL.

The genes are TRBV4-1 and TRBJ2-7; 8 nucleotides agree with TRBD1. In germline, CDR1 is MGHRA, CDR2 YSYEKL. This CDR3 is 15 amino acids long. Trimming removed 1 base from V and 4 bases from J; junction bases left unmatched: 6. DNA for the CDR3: TGCGCCAGCAGCCAAGGGACAGGGCGAAATTACGAGCAGTACTTC. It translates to CASSQGTGRNYEQYF.

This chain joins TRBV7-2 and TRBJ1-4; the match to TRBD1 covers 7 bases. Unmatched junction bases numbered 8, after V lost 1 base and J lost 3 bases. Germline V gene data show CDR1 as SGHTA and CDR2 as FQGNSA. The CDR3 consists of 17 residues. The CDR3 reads CASSLVARGHSNEKLFF. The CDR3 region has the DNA TGTGCCAGCAGCTTAGTAGCGAGGGGGCATTCTAATGAAAAACTGTTTTTT.

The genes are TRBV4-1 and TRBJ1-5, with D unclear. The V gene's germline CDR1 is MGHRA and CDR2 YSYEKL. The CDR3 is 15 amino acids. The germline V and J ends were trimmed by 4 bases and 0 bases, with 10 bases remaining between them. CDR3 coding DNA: TGCGCCAGCAGCCTCGGACGGGGTAGCAATCAGCCCCAGCATTTT. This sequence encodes CASSLGRGSNQPQHF.

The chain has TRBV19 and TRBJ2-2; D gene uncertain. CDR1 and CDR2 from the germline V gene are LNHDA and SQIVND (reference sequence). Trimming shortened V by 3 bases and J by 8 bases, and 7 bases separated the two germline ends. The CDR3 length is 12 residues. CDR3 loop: CASSIQLGELFF. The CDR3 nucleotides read TGTGCCAGTAGTATCCAGTTAGGGGAGCTGTTTTTT.

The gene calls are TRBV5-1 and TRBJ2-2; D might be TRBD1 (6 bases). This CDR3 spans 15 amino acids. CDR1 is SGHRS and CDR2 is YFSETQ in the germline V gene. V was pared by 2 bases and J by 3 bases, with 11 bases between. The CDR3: CASSFARGDTGELFF. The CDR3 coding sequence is TGCGCCAGCAGCTTTGCCAGGGGCGACACCGGGGAGCTGTTTTTT.

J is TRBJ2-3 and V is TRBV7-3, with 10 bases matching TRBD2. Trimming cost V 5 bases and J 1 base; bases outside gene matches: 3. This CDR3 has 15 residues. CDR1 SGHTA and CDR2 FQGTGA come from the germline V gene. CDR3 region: CASSTLAGGTDTQYF. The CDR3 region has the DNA TGTGCCAGCAGCACTCTAGCGGGGGGCACAGATACGCAGTATTTT.

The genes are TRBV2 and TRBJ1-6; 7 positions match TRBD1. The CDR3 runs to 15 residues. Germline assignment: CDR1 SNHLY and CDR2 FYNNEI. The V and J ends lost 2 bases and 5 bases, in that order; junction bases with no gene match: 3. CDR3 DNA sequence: TGTGCCAGCAGTGAATCGACAGGGAATAATTCACCCCTCCACTTT. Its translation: CASSESTGNNSPLHF.

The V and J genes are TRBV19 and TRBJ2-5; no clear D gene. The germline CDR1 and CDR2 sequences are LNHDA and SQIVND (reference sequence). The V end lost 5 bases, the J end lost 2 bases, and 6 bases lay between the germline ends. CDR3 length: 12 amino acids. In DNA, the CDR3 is TGTGCCAGTAGTCGAGGTCAAGAGACCCAGTACTTC. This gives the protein CASSRGQETQYF.

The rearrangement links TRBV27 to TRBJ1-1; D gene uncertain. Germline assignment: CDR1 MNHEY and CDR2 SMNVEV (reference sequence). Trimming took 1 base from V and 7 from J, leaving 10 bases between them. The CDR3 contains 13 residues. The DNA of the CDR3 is TGTGCCAGCAGTTTATATTACGGACTTGAAGCTTTCTTT. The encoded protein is CASSLYYGLEAFF.

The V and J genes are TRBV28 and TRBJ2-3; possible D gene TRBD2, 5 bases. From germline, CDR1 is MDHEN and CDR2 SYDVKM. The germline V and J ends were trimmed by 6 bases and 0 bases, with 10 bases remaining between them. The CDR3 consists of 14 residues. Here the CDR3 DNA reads TGTGCCAGCAGCGAGGGAAGGAGCACAGATACGCAGTATTTT. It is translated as CASSEGRSTDTQYF. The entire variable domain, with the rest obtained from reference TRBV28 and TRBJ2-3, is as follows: DVKVTQSSRYLVKRTGEKVFLECVQDMDHENMFWYRQDPGLGLRLIYFSYDVKMKEKGDIPEGYSVSREKKERFSLILESASTNQTSMYLCASSEGRSTDTQYFGPGTRLTVL.

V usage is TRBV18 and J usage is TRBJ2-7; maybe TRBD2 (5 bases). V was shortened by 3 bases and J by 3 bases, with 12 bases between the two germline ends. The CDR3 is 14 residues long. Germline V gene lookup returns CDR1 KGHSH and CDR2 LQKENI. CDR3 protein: CASSPDYEDYEQYF. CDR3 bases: TGTGCCAGCTCACCCGACTACGAGGACTACGAGCAGTACTTC.

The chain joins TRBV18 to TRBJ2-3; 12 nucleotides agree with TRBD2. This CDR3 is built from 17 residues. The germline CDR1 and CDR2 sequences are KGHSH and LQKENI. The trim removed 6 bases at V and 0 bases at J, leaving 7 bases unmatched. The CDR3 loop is CASSYPGTSGSTDTQYF. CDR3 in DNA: TGTGCCAGCTCCTATCCCGGGACTAGCGGGAGCACAGATACGCAGTATTTT.

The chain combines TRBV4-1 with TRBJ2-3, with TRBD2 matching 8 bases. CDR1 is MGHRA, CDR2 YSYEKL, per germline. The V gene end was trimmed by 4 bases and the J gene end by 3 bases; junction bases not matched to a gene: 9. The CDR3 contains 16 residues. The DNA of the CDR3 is TGCGCCAGCAGCCGTAGCGGGGTAAGGAAAACAGATACGCAGTATTTT. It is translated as CASSRSGVRKTDTQYF.

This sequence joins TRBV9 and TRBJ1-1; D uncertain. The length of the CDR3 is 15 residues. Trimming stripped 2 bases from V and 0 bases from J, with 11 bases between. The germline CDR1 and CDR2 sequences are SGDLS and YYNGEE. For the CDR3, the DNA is TGTGCCAGCAGCGTCGTCGGGAATTTGAACACTGAAGCTTTCTTT. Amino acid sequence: CASSVVGNLNTEAFF.

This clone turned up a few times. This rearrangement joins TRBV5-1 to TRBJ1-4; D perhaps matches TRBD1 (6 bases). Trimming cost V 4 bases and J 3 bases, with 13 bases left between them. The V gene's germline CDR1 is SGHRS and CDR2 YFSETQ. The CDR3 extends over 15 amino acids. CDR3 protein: CASSGRGSANEKLFF. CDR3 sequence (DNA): TGCGCCAGCAGCGGCAGGGGCTCGGCTAATGAAAAACTGTTTTTT.

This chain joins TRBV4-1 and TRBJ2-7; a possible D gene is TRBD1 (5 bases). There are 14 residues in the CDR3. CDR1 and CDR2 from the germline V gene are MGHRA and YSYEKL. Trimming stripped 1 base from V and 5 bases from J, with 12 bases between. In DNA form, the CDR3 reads TGCGCCAGCAGCCAAGGACGCCAGGGTGACGAGCAGTACTTC. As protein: CASSQGRQGDEQYF.

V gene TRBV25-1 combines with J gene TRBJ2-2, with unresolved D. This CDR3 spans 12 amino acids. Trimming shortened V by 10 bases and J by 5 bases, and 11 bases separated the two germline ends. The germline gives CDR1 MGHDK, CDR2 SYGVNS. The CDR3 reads CATCPGTGELFF. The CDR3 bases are TGTGCCACGTGCCCCGGTACCGGGGAGCTGTTTTTT.

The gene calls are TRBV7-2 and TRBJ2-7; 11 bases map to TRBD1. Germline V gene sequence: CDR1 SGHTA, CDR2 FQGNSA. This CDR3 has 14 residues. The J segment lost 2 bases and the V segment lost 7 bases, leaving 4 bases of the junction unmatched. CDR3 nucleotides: TGTGCCAGCATCCCGGGACAGGGGGCCTACGAGCAGTACTTC. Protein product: CASIPGQGAYEQYF.

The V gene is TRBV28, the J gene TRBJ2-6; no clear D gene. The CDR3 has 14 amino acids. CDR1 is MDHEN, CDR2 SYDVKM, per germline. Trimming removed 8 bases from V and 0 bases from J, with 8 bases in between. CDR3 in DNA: TGTGCCAGCGGAGAGACCTCTGGGGCCAACGTCCTGACTTTC. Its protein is CASGETSGANVLTF. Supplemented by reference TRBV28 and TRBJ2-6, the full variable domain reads DVKVTQSSRYLVKRTGEKVFLECVQDMDHENMFWYRQDPGLGLRLIYFSYDVKMKEKGDIPEGYSVSREKKERFSLILESASTNQTSMYLCASGETSGANVLTFGAGSRLTVL.

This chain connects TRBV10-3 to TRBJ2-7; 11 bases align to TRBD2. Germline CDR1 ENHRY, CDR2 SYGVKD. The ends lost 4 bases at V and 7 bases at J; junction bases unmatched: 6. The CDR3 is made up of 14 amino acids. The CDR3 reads CAISVAGGPREQYF. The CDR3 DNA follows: TGTGCCATCAGTGTAGCGGGGGGGCCACGGGAGCAGTACTTC.